Listed below are T cell receptor beta chains from one sample, sequenced in a study of T cells in Graves' hyperthyroidism and ophthalmopathy. TCRdb called the multiplex PCR reads again in MiXCR, with one record for every CDR3 protein. The sample yields about 510,000 distinct CDR3 sequences, 14% seen once. Source material: blood. These receptors all come from a woman between 40 and 50 years old with Graves' hyperthyroidism. The CDR3 runs from the conserved cysteine through the conserved F or W. The order of the fields is clone size, D gene, J gene, V gene, CDR3 DNA, CDR3 protein. D genes are given only for firm matches. Size values are once, few and many counts, or a class for expanded clones, and some rows have none.

few,TRBD1,TRBJ1-2,TRBV5-1,TGCGCCAGCAGTCCCCGTAAGTCCGGGACAGGAAGTTCCGTTGTGGGCTACACCTTC,CASSPRKSGTGSSVVGYTF
many,TRBD2,TRBJ2-7,TRBV3-1,TGTGCCAGCAGCGCCGGACTAGCGGGGATCTACGAGCAGTACTTC,CASSAGLAGIYEQYF
-,-,TRBJ2-1,TRBV20-1,TGCAGTGCTAGAGATCGATATCGGGGCAGCCTTTACAATGAGCAGTTCTTC,CSARDRYRGSLYNEQFF
many,-,TRBJ2-2,TRBV6-1,TGTGCCAGCAGTGAAGCGCATAGGGATGCTCACACCGGGGAGCTGTTTTTT,CASSEAHRDAHTGELFF
many,-,TRBJ1-1,TRBV3-1,TGTGCCAGCAGCCTTCCAGGGTCGGTTGAAGCTTTCTTT,CASSLPGSVEAFF
few,-,TRBJ2-7,TRBV7-9,TGTGCCAGCAGCTTAGACATCGCCTACGAGCAGTACTTC,CASSLDIAYEQYF
-,TRBD2,TRBJ2-5,TRBV20-1,TGCAGTGCTAGTGAGGTAGCGGGAAGTGGGCAAGAGACCCAGTACTTC,CSASEVAGSGQETQYF
many,-,TRBJ2-7,TRBV20-1,TGCAGTGCTTACAGGGATACCTACGAGCAGTACTTC,CSAYRDTYEQYF
-,-,TRBJ1-3,TRBV28,TGTGCCAGCAGTTTGGACGGCCGCTCTGGAAACACCATATATTTT,CASSLDGRSGNTIYF
-,TRBD2,TRBJ2-7,TRBV20-1,TGCAGTGCTGGACTAGCGGGAGGGACCTACGAGCAGTACTTC,CSAGLAGGTYEQYF
many,TRBD1,TRBJ1-6,TRBV7-3,TGTGCCAGCAGAACAGGGGGGAGGAGCTCCTATAATTCACCCCTCCACTTT,CASRTGGRSSYNSPLHF
-,TRBD2,TRBJ2-3,TRBV6-1,TGTGCCAGCAGTGAACCCGGGACTAGCGGGAGGGCCGTGGAAGATACGCAGTATTTT,CASSEPGTSGRAVEDTQYF
many,-,TRBJ2-5,TRBV20-1,TGCAGTGCTAGACCGGATGAGACCCAGTACTTC,CSARPDETQYF
many,-,TRBJ2-1,TRBV5-1,TGCGCCAGCAGCTTGGAGAGAACAGAACAGTTCTTC,CASSLERTEQFF
many,-,TRBJ2-7,TRBV30,TGTGCCTGGAGTGTAGCCAGGCAGGGGGAGCAGTACTTC,CAWSVARQGEQYF
many,TRBD2,TRBJ2-1,TRBV5-6,TGTGCCAGCAGCTTGGTTCCCGGGACTACCTACAGTGAGCAGTTCTTC,CASSLVPGTTYSEQFF
many,-,TRBJ2-3,TRBV5-1,TGCGCCAGCAGCTCAGGAACTCTGGTTACAGATACGCAGTATTTT,CASSSGTLVTDTQYF
many,-,TRBJ2-1,TRBV28,TGTGCCAGCAGTCCCCCGGGAAGGAACAATGAGCAGTTCTTC,CASSPPGRNNEQFF
many,-,TRBJ1-1,TRBV28,TGTGCCAGCATCTTCCGGGGGGGGGCGACTGAAGCTTTCTTT,CASIFRGGATEAFF
once,TRBD2,TRBJ2-1,TRBV29-1,TGCAGCGTTCCAACTAGCGGGAGTAGTGAGCAGTTCTTC,CSVPTSGSSEQFF
many,TRBD1,TRBJ2-7,TRBV7-8,TGTGCCAGCAGCCTACAGACAGGGTCCGGGGAGCAGTACTTC,CASSLQTGSGEQYF
few,-,TRBJ1-6,TRBV12-3/TRBV12-4,TGTGCCAGCAGCCGAGGGACTGGGTTCCCCCTCCACTTT,CASSRGTGFPLHF